This T cell receptor (beta chain) was sequenced for a study of spatial heterogeneity in lung cancer. For the study at large: TCR and UMI combinations that were unique each appeared, on average, more than ten times in raw reads.

With regard to this clonotype: Its matching antigen is unknown. For a library built for alpha chains, this beta chain is a stray read; little rests on its size.

V trimming: 5 bases; J trimming: 9 bases; junction bases outside the gene matches: 7. Looked up from germline, CDR1 is DFQATT and CDR2 is SNEGSKA (reference sequence). This CDR3 comprises 15 residues. General study findings and limits: For expanded intratumoral alpha and beta TCRs, counts tracked tumor mutation counts.

Specified time point: sample taken at primary tumor resection. Tumor, nontumor lung or frozen PBMC supplied whole RNA, sequenced without sorting. The library protocol tagged each TCR cDNA with a unique molecular identifier. TCRdb recomputed calls from the 5' RACE reads with MiXCR, one row per CDR3 protein. The table includes approximately 3,800 distinct CDR3 sequences, just under 7% detected once. This receptor was taken from a male donor with early-stage non-small cell lung cancer. V usage is TRBV20-1 and J usage is TRBJ2-1, with 16 nucleotides matching TRBD2. The material was lung tumor tissue, obtained at surgery. The CDR3 coding sequence is TGCAGTGCTCCGGGACTAGCGGGAGGGCCTGGTGAGCAGTTCTTC. It is translated as CSAPGLAGGPGEQFF.